Listed here are 3 T cell receptor beta chains from one sample, sequenced in a study of cytomegalovirus exposure and HLA in healthy donors (dated by TCRdb to the late 2010s). The library was produced with the immunoSEQ multiplex PCR assay. For the multiplex PCR, a mixture combining 60 forward primers for TCR Vbeta segments and 13 reverse primers for TCR Jbeta segments was used. Held by TCRdb, this immuneACCESS table contains in-frame sequences only and omits some clones. Under half of the omission traces to an unresolved V gene where checked; the cause of the rest is unknown. The sample table lists around 160,000 clones, just under 80% of them with a count of one. The ten biggest clones cover 9% to 10% of the sample. What was sequenced was PBMCs. These receptor sequences come from a young man in good health and CMV-seropositive.

This clone was seen a single time. V is TRBV27 and J is TRBJ1-1, with TRBD1 matching 7 bases. The CDR3 covers 14 residues. The V gene's germline CDR1 is MNHEY and CDR2 SMNVEV (reference sequence). V was clipped by 8 bases and J by 6 bases; unmatched bases: 12. The CDR3 protein is CASRLTGSLAEAFF. The CDR3 nucleotides read TGTGCCAGCCGCCTGACAGGGTCTTTAGCTGAAGCTTTCTTT.

The genes are TRBV30 and TRBJ2-7; D not resolved. With 4 bases removed from V and 3 bases from J, the gap between germline ends came to 13 bases. Germline V gene sequence: CDR1 GTSNPN, CDR2 SVGIG (reference sequence). The CDR3 is made up of 13 amino acids. CDR3 nucleotides: TGTGCCTGGAATCTAGGAACGCACTACGAGCAGTACTTC. As protein: CAWNLGTHYEQYF.

In its sample, this clone was seen once. The V call is TRBV6-5, the J call TRBJ1-2; the match to TRBD1 covers 10 bases. With V trimmed by 4 bases and J by 4 bases, 9 bases remained unmatched. The CDR3 runs to 16 residues. CDR1 and CDR2 from the germline V gene are MNHEY and SVGAGI. DNA for the CDR3: TGTGCCAGCAGTTCGACAGGGGGCGGCAGCATCTATGGCTACACCTTC. It is translated as CASSSTGGGSIYGYTF.